These 32 T cell receptor beta chains were all obtained from the same sample, sequenced in a study of T cells in Graves' hyperthyroidism and ophthalmopathy. Regions amplified from RNA transcripts were the TCR beta CDR3 regions. HTBI primers were used for first-round RT-PCR of the TCR CDR3. TCRdb itself ran the multiplex PCR reads through MiXCR, one entry per CDR3 protein. The top ten clones hold around 12% of a sample with 500,000 to 800,000 distinct CDR3 sequences, about 15% of them seen once. The source material was blood. The receptors here all came from a woman in her forties or fifties with Graves' ophthalmopathy.

V and J are TRBV7-9 and TRBJ1-4; 8 bases agree with TRBD1. Trimming cost V 3 bases and J 2 bases; bases outside gene matches: 5. The CDR3 runs to 16 residues. Germline V lookup: CDR1 SEHNR, CDR2 FQNEAQ (reference sequence). CDR3 in DNA: TGTGCCAGCAGCTTGCAGGGGGCGGTCACTAATGAAAAACTGTTTTTT. The encoded protein is CASSLQGAVTNEKLFF.

In this sample, this clonotype turned up many times. This rearrangement joins TRBV7-8 to TRBJ2-2, with D unresolved. Germline V gene sequence: CDR1 SGHVS, CDR2 FQNEAQ. V dropped 4 bases and J dropped 2 bases, with 11 bases sitting between them. This CDR3 region has 15 residues. The CDR3 coding sequence is TGTGCCAGCAGCTATTCGCGGTACAACACCGGGGAGCTGTTTTTT. Its protein product is CASSYSRYNTGELFF. The whole variable domain, filled in from reference TRBV7-8 and TRBJ2-2, reads GAGVSQSPRYKVAKRGQDVALRCDPISGHVSLFWYQQALGQGPEFLTYFQNEAQLDKSGLPSDRFFAERPEGSVSTLKIQRTQQEDSAVYLCASSYSRYNTGELFFGEGSRLTVL.

This clonotype was found many times. The chain joins TRBV20-1 to TRBJ2-5; D gene ambiguous. V was pared by 1 base and J by 5 bases, with 14 bases between. The CDR3 is made up of 14 amino acids. Per germline, CDR1 DFQATT and CDR2 SNEGSKA (reference sequence). The CDR3 coding sequence is TGCAGTGCTAGAGCCACAGAGCTTTCCGAGACCCAGTACTTC. This sequence encodes CSARATELSETQYF.

This clonotype was counted a few times. The CDR3 sequence: CASKEDSGIISSTDTQYF. The CDR3 region has the DNA TGTGCCAGTAAGGAGGATAGCGGGATTATATCTAGCACAGATACGCAGTATTTT. The rearrangement uses TRBV19 and TRBJ2-3; TRBD2 matches at 8 bases. V gave up 7 bases and J gave up 0 bases; unmatched junction bases: 15. The CDR3 totals 18 residues. CDR1 and CDR2 (germline): LNHDA, SQIVND (reference sequence).

This clonotype has only one observation. The chain combines TRBV18 with TRBJ2-1; 11 bases agree with TRBD2. With V trimmed by 4 bases and J by 2 bases, 7 bases remained unmatched. CDR3 size: 17 residues. Looked up from germline, CDR1 is KGHSH and CDR2 is LQKENI. CDR3 in amino acids: CASSQPTSGIPYNEQFF. The DNA of the CDR3 is TGTGCCAGCTCACAACCGACTAGCGGGATACCCTACAATGAGCAGTTCTTC.

The genes are TRBV18 and TRBJ2-2; D not certain. The germline V gene has CDR1 KGHSH and CDR2 LQKENI. V lost 4 bases and J lost 4, with 22 bases in between. The CDR3 length is 18 residues. CDR3 DNA sequence: TGTGCCAGCTCACGTAATCCGGGTTCTACGCGTGGCACCGGGGAGCTGTTTTTT. It yields the protein CASSRNPGSTRGTGELFF. The whole variable domain, filled in from reference TRBV18 and TRBJ2-2, reads NAGVMQNPRHLVRRRGQEARLRCSPMKGHSHVYWYRQLPEEGLKFMVYLQKENIIDESGMPKERFSAEFPKEGPSILRIQQVVRGDSAAYFCASSRNPGSTRGTGELFFGEGSRLTVL.

This clonotype was observed a handful of times. The chain couples TRBV7-8 to TRBJ2-6, with D perhaps given as TRBD1 or TRBD2 (5 bases each). V lost 2 bases to trimming and J lost 4 bases, with 15 bases between them. CDR1 and CDR2 (germline): SGHVS, FQNEAQ. This CDR3 has 17 amino acids. The CDR3 protein is CASSLRDGNRGANVLTF. DNA for the CDR3: TGTGCCAGCAGCTTAAGGGACGGCAATCGAGGGGCCAACGTCCTGACTTTC.

This clonotype was recorded at least ten times. The J gene is TRBJ2-1, the V gene TRBV7-2; D ambiguous. Germline CDR1 is SGHTA and CDR2 is FQGNSA. There are 16 residues in the CDR3. The ends were cut back, 3 bases at V and 0 bases at J, with 12 bases in the middle. CDR3 nucleotides: TGTGCCAGCAGCTTTAAGCTGATTAGCTCCTACAATGAGCAGTTCTTC. Its protein is CASSFKLISSYNEQFF.

The chain couples TRBV14 to TRBJ1-1; unclear D gene. The CDR3 contains 13 residues. CDR1 is SGHDN and CDR2 is FVKESK in the germline V gene. The V and J ends lost 2 bases and 7 bases respectively, with 11 bases between them. The CDR3 is CASSQNRGLEAFF. CDR3 nucleotide sequence: TGTGCCAGCAGCCAAAATCGAGGACTTGAAGCTTTCTTT.

This clonotype has at least ten counts. The V call is TRBV7-3, the J call TRBJ2-5; D is unresolved. Trimming shortened V by 4 bases and J by 5 bases, and 14 bases separated the two germline ends. CDR1 is SGHTA, CDR2 FQGTGA, per germline. The length of the CDR3 is 14 residues. In nucleotides, the CDR3 is TGTGCCAGCAGCTCGTCCGGGCCCCGTGAGACCCAGTACTTC. Protein: CASSSSGPRETQYF.

The V gene is TRBV28, the J gene TRBJ2-1; TRBD2 matches at 15 bases. V lost 6 bases, J lost 4 bases, and 10 bases stayed unmatched. The germline gives CDR1 MDHEN, CDR2 SYDVKM. This CDR3 spans 18 amino acids. The CDR3 region is CASSQGTSGRQRYNEQFF. CDR3 DNA: TGTGCCAGCAGCCAAGGGACTAGCGGGAGGCAACGTTACAATGAGCAGTTCTTC.

The rearrangement links TRBV19 to TRBJ2-4; 11 bases align to TRBD2. V was pared by 5 bases and J by 4 bases, with 4 bases of the junction left unmatched. Germline V lookup: CDR1 LNHDA, CDR2 SQIVND (reference sequence). The CDR3 covers 15 residues. CDR3 bases: TGTGCCAGTAGTTCGACTAGCGGGACTAAAAACATTCAGTACTTC. Translated, it gives CASSSTSGTKNIQYF.

The J gene is TRBJ2-2, the V gene TRBV6-2 or TRBV6-3; a possible D gene is TRBD2 (5 bases). The germline V gene has CDR1 MNHEY and CDR2 SVGEGT. The length of the CDR3 is 17 residues. Trimming left V 3 bases short and J 0 bases short, with 14 bases between. The CDR3 is CASSYITSGTNTGELFF. CDR3 sequence (DNA): TGTGCCAGCAGTTATATCACCAGCGGAACGAACACCGGGGAGCTGTTTTTT.

This clonotype appeared many times. The CDR3 DNA sequence: TGTGCCAGCATTCGGACAGGGAATTTAAATGAGCAGTTCTTC. Translated, it gives CASIRTGNLNEQFF. The rearrangement uses TRBV6-1 and TRBJ2-1, with 8 nucleotides matching TRBD1. CDR1 and CDR2 from the germline V gene are MNHNS and SASEGT. J was trimmed by 7 bases and V by 7 bases; bases with no gene match: 9. This CDR3 spans 14 amino acids.

Many counts were recorded for this clonotype. This chain uses TRBV28 with TRBJ1-1; D uncertain. With 3 bases removed from V and 4 bases from J, the gap between germline ends came to 12 bases. Germline CDR1 MDHEN, CDR2 SYDVKM. There are 14 residues in the CDR3. The CDR3: CASSFQNKGTEAFF. The CDR3 DNA sequence: TGTGCCAGCAGTTTTCAGAACAAGGGCACTGAAGCTTTCTTT. Drawing the rest from reference TRBV28 and TRBJ1-1, the complete variable domain is DVKVTQSSRYLVKRTGEKVFLECVQDMDHENMFWYRQDPGLGLRLIYFSYDVKMKEKGDIPEGYSVSREKKERFSLILESASTNQTSMYLCASSFQNKGTEAFFGQGTRLTVV.

This clonotype was detected ten times or more. The CDR3 DNA follows: TGTGCCAGCAGCTTTCTAGAGCAGGGGCAGTACTTC. Its protein product is CASSFLEQGQYF. This chain links TRBV11-3 with TRBJ2-7; tentative D call: TRBD1 (5 bases). The germline CDR1 and CDR2 sequences are SGHNT and YENEEA. Trimming left V 3 bases short and J 9 bases short, with 12 bases between. The CDR3 contains 12 residues.

This clonotype was counted ten times or more. The V and J genes are TRBV2 and TRBJ1-2; 7 nucleotides agree with TRBD1. Trimming removed 5 bases from V and 6 bases from J; junction bases left unmatched: 6. Per germline, CDR1 SNHLY and CDR2 FYNNEI. This CDR3 contains 13 residues. The CDR3 bases are TGTGCCAGCAGTAAATCAGGGGGAAATGGCTACACCTTC. Translation gives CASSKSGGNGYTF.

The sample holds many counts of this clonotype. The V and J genes are TRBV20-1 and TRBJ2-5, with 12 bases matching TRBD2. Germline V CDR1 and CDR2: DFQATT, SNEGSKA (reference sequence). This CDR3 is 14 amino acids long. The ends lost 3 bases at V and 7 bases at J; junction bases unmatched: 6. The CDR3, as DNA: TGCAGTGCTAGCCTAGCGGGGGGGCTGGGGACCCAGTACTTC. Amino acids: CSASLAGGLGTQYF.

This chain connects TRBV19 to TRBJ2-5; TRBD1 agrees at 7 bases. The CDR3 length is 17 residues. The ends lost 2 bases at V and 3 bases at J; junction bases unmatched: 12. Germline CDR1 LNHDA, CDR2 SQIVND (reference sequence). CDR3 nucleotide sequence: TGTGCCAGTAGTATAAGGGGGCAAATCAGAGGGAAAGAGACCCAGTACTTC. Its protein product is CASSIRGQIRGKETQYF.

This clonotype was seen many times. The chain links TRBV7-8 to TRBJ1-1, with 9 bases matching TRBD1. The CDR3 contains 18 residues. CDR1 is SGHVS, CDR2 FQNEAQ, per germline. Trimming at V came to 1 base and at J to 1 base, leaving 10 bases not matched to a gene. As DNA, the CDR3 is TGTGCCAGCAGCTTAGGTGACAGGGGGTCCGAAGAGAACACTGAAGCTTTCTTT. This codes for CASSLGDRGSEENTEAFF.

Many counts were recorded for this clonotype. The CDR3 sequence: CASRDTNEQFF. CDR3 bases: TGTGCCAGCAGGGATACGAATGAGCAGTTCTTC. The rearrangement joins TRBV27 to TRBJ2-1; D is unresolved. The CDR3 consists of 11 residues. Germline assignment: CDR1 MNHEY and CDR2 SMNVEV (reference sequence). V was trimmed by 6 bases and J by 7 bases, leaving 7 bases between them.

The V call is TRBV12-5, the J call TRBJ2-3; D ambiguous. Between the trimmed V and J ends, which lost 3 bases and 1 base, there was a span of 8 bases. CDR1 is LGHNT and CDR2 is FRNRAP in the germline V gene. CDR3 size: 14 residues. This CDR3 is CASGFRLGTDTQYF. The CDR3 region has the DNA TGTGCTAGTGGTTTTCGTCTGGGCACAGATACGCAGTATTTT.

The sample holds a few counts of this clonotype. The chain is built from TRBV6-1 and TRBJ2-3; no clear D. V shed 3 bases and J shed 2 bases, with 6 bases lying between them. The CDR3 runs to 13 residues. The V gene's germline CDR1 is MNHNS and CDR2 SASEGT. This CDR3 reads CASSDIYTDTQYF. The CDR3 DNA reads as TGTGCCAGCAGTGATATTTACACAGATACGCAGTATTTT.

The chain links TRBV28 to TRBJ1-6; tentative D call: TRBD1 (5 bases). Germline V gene lookup returns CDR1 MDHEN and CDR2 SYDVKM. The CDR3 sequence is 16 residues long. V was shortened by 7 bases and J by 8 bases, with 21 bases between the two germline ends. Here the CDR3 DNA reads TGTGCCAGCAAGCAAGAAGCCGGGACCCCTTATTCACCCCTCCACTTT. It is translated as CASKQEAGTPYSPLHF.

This clonotype was counted at least ten times. As DNA, the CDR3 is TGTGCCAGCATCCTCCTAGCGGGAGGGAGGATCAATGAGCAGTTCTTC. Protein: CASILLAGGRINEQFF. The chain links TRBV12-3 or TRBV12-4 to TRBJ2-1, with 12 bases matching TRBD2. Trimming at V came to 7 bases and at J to 6 bases, leaving 10 bases not matched to a gene. The CDR3 length is 16 residues.

This clonotype was found many times. The chain joins TRBV7-9 to TRBJ2-5; the match to TRBD2 covers 12 bases. The CDR3 is 17 amino acids. Trimming at V came to 1 base and at J to 5 bases, leaving 8 bases not matched to a gene. The germline gives CDR1 SEHNR, CDR2 FQNEAQ (reference sequence). CDR3 sequence (DNA): TGTGCCAGCAGCTTAGGACTAGCGGGAGTTTTGACTGAGACCCAGTACTTC. Encoded protein: CASSLGLAGVLTETQYF.

This clonotype was seen many times. The genes are TRBV5-1 and TRBJ1-2; 11 bases are a match to TRBD1. After removal of 7 bases from V and 6 bases from J, the junction contained 8 bases not matched to a gene. Germline CDR1 reads SGHRS; CDR2 reads YFSETQ. This CDR3 region has 14 residues. This CDR3 reads CASDIGTGGNGYTF. CDR3 bases: TGCGCCAGCGATATTGGGACAGGGGGTAATGGCTACACCTTC.

This clonotype was counted at least ten times. The genes are TRBV27 and TRBJ2-7; 7 bases are a match to TRBD2. The CDR3 spans 15 residues. Germline values: CDR1 MNHEY, CDR2 SMNVEV (reference sequence). Trimming at V came to 5 bases and at J to 7 bases, leaving 14 bases not matched to a gene. This CDR3 reads CASSITAAGVREQYF. The CDR3 region has the DNA TGTGCCAGCAGTATTACTGCGGCGGGAGTCCGGGAGCAGTACTTC.

This clonotype was recorded at least ten times. The chain couples TRBV13 to TRBJ2-1; D is perhaps TRBD2 (6 bases). V was clipped by 2 bases and J by 0 bases, with 11 bases between them. CDR1 and CDR2 from the germline V gene are PRHDT and FYEKMQ (reference sequence). The CDR3 is 16 amino acids. The CDR3: CASSLSKGLSYNEQFF. CDR3 nucleotide sequence: TGTGCCAGCAGCTTATCAAAGGGACTCTCCTACAATGAGCAGTTCTTC.

This clonotype was counted ten times or more. The rearrangement links TRBV28 to TRBJ2-3; TRBD2 matches at 11 bases. J lost 0 bases, V lost 6 bases, and 14 bases had no gene match. Per germline, CDR1 MDHEN and CDR2 SYDVKM. CDR3 length equals 19 residues. The DNA for the CDR3 is TGTGCCAGCAGAGCCAACCTAGCGGGAGGTCCACTTAGCACAGATACGCAGTATTTT. Protein product: CASRANLAGGPLSTDTQYF.

In this sample, this clonotype turned up a few times. The chain combines TRBV28 with TRBJ1-5; D may be TRBD1 (5 bases). V was cut by 8 bases and J by 4 bases, with 18 bases left in between. Per germline, CDR1 MDHEN and CDR2 SYDVKM. The CDR3 runs 15 residues. CDR3 protein: CASRRDFGGNQPQHF. The CDR3 coding sequence is TGTGCCAGCCGGAGGGATTTTGGGGGAAATCAGCCCCAGCATTTT.

The table lists this clonotype with a few counts. This sequence joins TRBV11-2 and TRBJ2-7, with 10 bases that match TRBD2. The CDR3 is 15 amino acids. Per the germline V gene, CDR1 is SGHAT and CDR2 is FQNNGV. The trim removed 7 bases at V and 0 bases at J, leaving 6 bases unmatched. Written as DNA, the CDR3 is TGTGCCAGCACTTACGGGACTAGCGACTCCTACGAGCAGTACTTC. Translating it yields CASTYGTSDSYEQYF.